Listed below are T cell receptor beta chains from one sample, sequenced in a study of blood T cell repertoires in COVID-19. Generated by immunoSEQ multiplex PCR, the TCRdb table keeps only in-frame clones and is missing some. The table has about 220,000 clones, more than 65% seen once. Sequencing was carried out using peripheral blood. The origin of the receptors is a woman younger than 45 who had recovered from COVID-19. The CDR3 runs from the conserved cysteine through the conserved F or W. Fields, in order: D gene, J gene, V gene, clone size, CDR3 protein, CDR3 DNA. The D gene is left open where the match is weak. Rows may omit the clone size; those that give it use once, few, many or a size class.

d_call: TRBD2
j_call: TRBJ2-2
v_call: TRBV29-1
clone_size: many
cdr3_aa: CSVEDPSGWNTGELFF
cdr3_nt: TGCAGCGTTGAAGATCCTAGCGGGTGGAACACCGGGGAGCTGTTTTTT

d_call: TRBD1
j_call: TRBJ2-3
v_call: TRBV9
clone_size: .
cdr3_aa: CASSVEGGTSLDTQYF
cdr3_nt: TGTGCCAGCAGCGTAGAAGGGGGCACCTCGTTGGATACGCAGTATTTT

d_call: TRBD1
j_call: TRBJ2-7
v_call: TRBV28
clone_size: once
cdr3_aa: CASSFRGQVSYEQYF
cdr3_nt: TGTGCCAGCAGTTTTAGAGGACAGGTCTCCTACGAGCAGTACTTC

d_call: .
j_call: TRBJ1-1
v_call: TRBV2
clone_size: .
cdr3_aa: CASSEQLQKNTEAFF
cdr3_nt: TGTGCCAGCAGTGAACAGCTACAGAAGAACACTGAAGCTTTCTTT

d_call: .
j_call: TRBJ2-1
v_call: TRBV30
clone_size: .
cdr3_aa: CAWGKALYNEQFF
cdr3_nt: TGTGCCTGGGGGAAAGCCCTCTACAATGAGCAGTTCTTC

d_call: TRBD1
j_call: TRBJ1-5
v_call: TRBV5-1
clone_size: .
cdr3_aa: CASSKGQGDQPQHF
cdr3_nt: TGCGCCAGCAGCAAGGGACAGGGAGATCAGCCCCAGCATTTT

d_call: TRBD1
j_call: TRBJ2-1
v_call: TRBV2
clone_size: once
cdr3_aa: CATLPGQGRNEQFF
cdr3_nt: TGTGCCACCCTACCGGGACAGGGGAGAAATGAGCAGTTCTTC

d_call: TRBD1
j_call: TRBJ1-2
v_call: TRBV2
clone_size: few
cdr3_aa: CASSRAGQGGTF
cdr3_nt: TGTGCCAGCTCTCGAGCTGGTCAGGGGGGCACCTTC

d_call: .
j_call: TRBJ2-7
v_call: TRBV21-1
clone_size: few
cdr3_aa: CASSPGQGHYEQYF
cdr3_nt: TGTGCCAGCAGCCCGGGACAGGGACACTACGAGCAGTACTTC

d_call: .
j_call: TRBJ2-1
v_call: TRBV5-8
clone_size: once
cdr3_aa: CASSRTSHHEQFF
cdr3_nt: TGTGCCAGCAGCCGGACATCGCATCATGAGCAGTTCTTC

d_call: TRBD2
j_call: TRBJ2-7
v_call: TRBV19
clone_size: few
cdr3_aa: CASSLFHTSGDRVHEQYF
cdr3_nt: TGTGCCAGTAGTTTATTTCACACTAGCGGGGACCGAGTCCACGAGCAGTACTTC

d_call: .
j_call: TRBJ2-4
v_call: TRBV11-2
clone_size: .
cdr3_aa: CASSLIAVTNIQYF
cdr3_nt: TGTGCCAGCAGCTTAATAGCGGTCACCAACATTCAGTACTTC

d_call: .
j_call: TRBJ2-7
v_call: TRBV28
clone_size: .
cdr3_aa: CASSTRQGGREQYF
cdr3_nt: TGTGCCAGCAGTACCCGACAGGGAGGACGCGAGCAGTACTTC

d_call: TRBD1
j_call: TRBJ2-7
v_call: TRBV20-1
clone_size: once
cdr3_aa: CSASQGAYEQYF
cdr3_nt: TGCAGTGCTAGTCAGGGGGCGTACGAGCAGTACTTC

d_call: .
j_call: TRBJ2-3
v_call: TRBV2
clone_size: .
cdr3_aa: CASSEVNWGSSTDTQYF
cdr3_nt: TGTGCCAGCAGTGAAGTGAATTGGGGCAGCTCCACAGATACGCAGTATTTT

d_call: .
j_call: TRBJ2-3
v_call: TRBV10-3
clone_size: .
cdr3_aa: CAIGLSTDTQYF
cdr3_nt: TGTGCCATCGGTCTAAGCACAGATACGCAGTATTTT

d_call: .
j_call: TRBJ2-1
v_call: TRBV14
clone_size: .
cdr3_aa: CASSPAGLRGNEQFF
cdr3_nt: TGTGCCAGCAGCCCAGCAGGCCTACGGGGGAATGAGCAGTTCTTC

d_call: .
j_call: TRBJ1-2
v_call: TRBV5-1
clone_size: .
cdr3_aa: CASSLQVNYGYTF
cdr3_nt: TGCGCCAGCAGCTTACAGGTTAACTATGGCTACACCTTC

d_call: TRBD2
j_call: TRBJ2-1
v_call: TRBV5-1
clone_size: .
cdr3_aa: CASSLGLAGDREQFF
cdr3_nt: TGCGCCAGCAGCTTGGGACTAGCGGGAGATAGGGAGCAGTTCTTC

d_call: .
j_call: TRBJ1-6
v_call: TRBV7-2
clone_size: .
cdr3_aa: CASSQGGNSPLHF
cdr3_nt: TGTGCCAGCAGCCAGGGCGGTAATTCACCCCTCCACTTT

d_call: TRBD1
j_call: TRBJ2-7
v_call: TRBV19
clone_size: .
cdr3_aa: CASSGQGYEQYF
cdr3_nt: TGTGCCAGTAGCGGACAGGGCTACGAGCAGTACTTC

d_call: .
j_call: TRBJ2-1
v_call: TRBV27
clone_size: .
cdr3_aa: CASSLSEIDNEQFF
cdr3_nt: TGTGCCAGCAGTTTGAGTGAGATTGACAATGAGCAGTTCTTC

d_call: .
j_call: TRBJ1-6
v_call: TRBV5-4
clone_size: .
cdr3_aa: CASSVQGMSSPLHF
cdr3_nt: TGTGCCAGCAGCGTACAGGGAATGAGTTCACCCCTCCACTTT

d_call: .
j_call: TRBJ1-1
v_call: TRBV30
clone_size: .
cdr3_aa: CAWSAKQVITAFF
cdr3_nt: TGTGCCTGGAGTGCCAAACAGGTTATTACGGCTTTCTTT

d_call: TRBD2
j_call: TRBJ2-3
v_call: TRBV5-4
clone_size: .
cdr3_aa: CASSHPGGAGVGDTQYF
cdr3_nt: TGTGCCAGCAGCCATCCGGGGGGGGCGGGAGTTGGAGATACGCAGTATTTT

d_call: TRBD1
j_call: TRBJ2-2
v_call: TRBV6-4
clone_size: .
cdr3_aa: CASSEGAGGNTGELFF
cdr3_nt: TGTGCCAGCAGTGAAGGGGCAGGGGGTAACACCGGGGAGCTGTTTTTT

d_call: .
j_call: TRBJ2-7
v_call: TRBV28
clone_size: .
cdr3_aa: CASSLRGNEQYF
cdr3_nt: TGTGCCAGCAGTTTAAGAGGGAACGAGCAGTACTTC

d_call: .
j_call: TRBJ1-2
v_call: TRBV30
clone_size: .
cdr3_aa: CAWSRVVSDGYTF
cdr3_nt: TGTGCCTGGAGTCGGGTTGTTAGCGATGGCTACACCTTC

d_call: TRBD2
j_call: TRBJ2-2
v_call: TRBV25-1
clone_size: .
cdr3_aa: CASSPPGLDRNGELFF
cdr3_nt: TGTGCCAGCAGCCCCCCCGGACTAGATCGCAATGGGGAGCTGTTTTTT

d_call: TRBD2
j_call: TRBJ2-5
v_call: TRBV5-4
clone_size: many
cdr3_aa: CASSFKREGQETQYF
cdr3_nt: TGTGCCAGCAGCTTTAAGCGGGAGGGCCAAGAGACCCAGTACTTC

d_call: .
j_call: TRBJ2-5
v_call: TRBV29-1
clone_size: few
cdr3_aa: CSVVQGSQETQYF
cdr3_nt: TGCAGCGTTGTACAGGGCAGCCAAGAGACCCAGTACTTC

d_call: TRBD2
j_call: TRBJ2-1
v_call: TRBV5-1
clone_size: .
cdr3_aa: CASSSTITTSGVPLQFF
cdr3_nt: TGCGCCAGCAGCTCCACAATTACGACTAGCGGGGTTCCTCTTCAGTTCTTC

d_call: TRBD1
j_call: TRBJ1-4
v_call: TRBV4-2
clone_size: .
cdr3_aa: CASSQGQGDEKLFF
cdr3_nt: TGTGCCAGCAGCCAAGGACAGGGGGATGAAAAACTGTTTTTT

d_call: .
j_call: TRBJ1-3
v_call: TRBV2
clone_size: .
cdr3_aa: CASSEGQGWSGNTIYF
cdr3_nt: TGTGCCAGCAGTGAAGGGCAGGGGTGGTCTGGAAACACCATATATTTT

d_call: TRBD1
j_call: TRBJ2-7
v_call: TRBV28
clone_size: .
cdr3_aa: CASSFGQAIYEQYF
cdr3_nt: TGTGCCAGCAGTTTTGGACAGGCTATCTACGAGCAGTACTTC

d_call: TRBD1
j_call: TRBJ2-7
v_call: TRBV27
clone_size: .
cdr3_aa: CASSLTGQGAYEQYF
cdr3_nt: TGTGCCAGCAGCCTAACGGGACAGGGGGCCTACGAGCAGTACTTC

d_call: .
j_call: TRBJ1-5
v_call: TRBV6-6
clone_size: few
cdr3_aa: CASTRSRAQPQHF
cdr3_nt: TGTGCCAGCACCCGGAGCAGGGCTCAGCCCCAGCATTTT

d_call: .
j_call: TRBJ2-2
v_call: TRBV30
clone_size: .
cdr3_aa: CAWSVGQGYTGELFF
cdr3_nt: TGTGCCTGGAGTGTTGGCCAGGGGTACACCGGGGAGCTGTTTTTT

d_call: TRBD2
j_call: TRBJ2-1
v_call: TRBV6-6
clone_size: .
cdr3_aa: CASSRVASGTPDEQFF
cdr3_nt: TGTGCCAGCAGTCGGGTGGCTAGCGGGACACCAGATGAGCAGTTCTTC

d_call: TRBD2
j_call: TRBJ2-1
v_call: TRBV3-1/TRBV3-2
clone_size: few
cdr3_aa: CASSLPGGAVMDEQFF
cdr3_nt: TGTGCCAGCAGCCTCCCGGGGGGAGCTGTCATGGATGAGCAGTTCTTC

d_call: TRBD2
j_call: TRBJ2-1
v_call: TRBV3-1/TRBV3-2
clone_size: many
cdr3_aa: CATRTSGSYEQFF
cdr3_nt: TGTGCCACTCGGACTAGCGGGAGCTATGAGCAGTTCTTC

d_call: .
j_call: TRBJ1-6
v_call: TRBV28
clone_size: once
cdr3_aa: CASSYLASSYNSPLHF
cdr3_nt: TGTGCCAGCAGTTATCTAGCGAGCTCCTATAATTCACCCCTCCACTTT

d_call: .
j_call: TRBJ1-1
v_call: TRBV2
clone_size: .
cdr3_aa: CASSLGLGRGNTEAFF
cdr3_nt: TGTGCCAGCAGTCTAGGTTTGGGAAGGGGCAACACTGAAGCTTTCTTT

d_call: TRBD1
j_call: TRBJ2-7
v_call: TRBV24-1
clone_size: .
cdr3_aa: CATSDDRVYEQYF
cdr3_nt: TGTGCCACCAGTGACGACAGGGTCTACGAGCAGTACTTC

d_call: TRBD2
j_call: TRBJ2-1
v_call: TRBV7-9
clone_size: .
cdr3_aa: CASSSFAREVYNEQFF
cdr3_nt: TGTGCCAGCAGCTCCTTCGCGCGGGAGGTATACAATGAGCAGTTCTTC

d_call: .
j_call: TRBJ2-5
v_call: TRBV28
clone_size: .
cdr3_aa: CASSPSTGRETQYF
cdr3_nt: TGTGCCAGCAGTCCCTCGACAGGGAGGGAGACCCAGTACTTC

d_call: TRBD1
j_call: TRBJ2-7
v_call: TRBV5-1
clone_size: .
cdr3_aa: CASSTGTGREQYF
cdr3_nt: TGCGCCAGCAGTACCGGGACAGGGAGAGAGCAGTACTTC

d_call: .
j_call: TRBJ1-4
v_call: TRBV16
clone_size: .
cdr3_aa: CASSQSAGINEKLFF
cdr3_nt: TGTGCCAGCAGCCAATCTGCAGGGATTAATGAAAAACTGTTTTTT

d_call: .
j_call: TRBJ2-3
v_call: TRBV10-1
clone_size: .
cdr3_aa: CASSESTSRNTQYF
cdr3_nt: TGCGCCAGCAGTGAGTCGACTAGTCGGAATACGCAGTATTTT

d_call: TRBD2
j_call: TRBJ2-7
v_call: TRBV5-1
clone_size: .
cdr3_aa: CASSTDTSGTYYEQYF
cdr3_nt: TGCGCCAGCAGCACCGACACTAGCGGGACTTACTACGAGCAGTACTTC

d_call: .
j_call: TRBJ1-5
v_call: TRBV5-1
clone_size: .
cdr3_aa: CASSRRGDQPQHF
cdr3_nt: TGCGCCAGCAGCCGCCGGGGGGATCAGCCCCAGCATTTT